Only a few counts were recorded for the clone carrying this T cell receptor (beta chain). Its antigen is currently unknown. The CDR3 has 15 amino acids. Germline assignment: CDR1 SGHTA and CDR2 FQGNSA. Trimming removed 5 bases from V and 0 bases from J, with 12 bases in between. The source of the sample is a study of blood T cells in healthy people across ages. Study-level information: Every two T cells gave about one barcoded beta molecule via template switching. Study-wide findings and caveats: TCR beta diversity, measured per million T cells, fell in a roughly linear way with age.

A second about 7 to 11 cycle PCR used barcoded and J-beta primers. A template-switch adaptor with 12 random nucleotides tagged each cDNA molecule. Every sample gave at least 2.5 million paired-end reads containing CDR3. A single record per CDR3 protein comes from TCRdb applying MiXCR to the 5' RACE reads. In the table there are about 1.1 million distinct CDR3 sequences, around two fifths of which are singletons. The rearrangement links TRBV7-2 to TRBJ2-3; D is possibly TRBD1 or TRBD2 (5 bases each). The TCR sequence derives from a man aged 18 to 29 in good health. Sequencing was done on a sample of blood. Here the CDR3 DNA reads TGTGCCAGCAGCCCGGGACGGACTAGCACAGATACGCAGTATTTT. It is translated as CASSPGRTSTDTQYF.